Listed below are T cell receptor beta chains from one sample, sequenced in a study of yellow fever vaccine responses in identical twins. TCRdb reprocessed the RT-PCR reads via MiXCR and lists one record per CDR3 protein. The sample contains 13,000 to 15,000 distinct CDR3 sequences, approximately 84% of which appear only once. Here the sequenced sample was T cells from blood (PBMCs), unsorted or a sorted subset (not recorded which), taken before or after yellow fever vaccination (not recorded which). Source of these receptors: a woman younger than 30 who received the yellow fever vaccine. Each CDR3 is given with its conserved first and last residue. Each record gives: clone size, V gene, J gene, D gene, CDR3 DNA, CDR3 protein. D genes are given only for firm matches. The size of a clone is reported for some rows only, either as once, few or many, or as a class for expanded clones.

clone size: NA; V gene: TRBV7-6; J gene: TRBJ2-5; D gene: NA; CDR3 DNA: TGTGCCAGCAGCTTAGTTCGCCCGAGGCAAGAGACCCAGTACTTC; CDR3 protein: CASSLVRPRQETQYF
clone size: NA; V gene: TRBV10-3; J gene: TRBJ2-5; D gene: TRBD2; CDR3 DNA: TGTGCCATCAGTGACTTGCCGACTAGCGGGGTACAAGAGACCCAGTACTTC; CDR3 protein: CAISDLPTSGVQETQYF
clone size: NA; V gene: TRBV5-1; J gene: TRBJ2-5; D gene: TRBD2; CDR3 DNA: TGCGCCAGCAGCCCCGGCTCTAGCGGGTCCCTCCAAGAGACCCAGTACTTC; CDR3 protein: CASSPGSSGSLQETQYF
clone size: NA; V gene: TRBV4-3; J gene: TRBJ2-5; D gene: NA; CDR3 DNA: TGCGCCAGCACGCCAACCGGACTACTCTACCAAGAGACCCAGTACTTC; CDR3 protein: CASTPTGLLYQETQYF
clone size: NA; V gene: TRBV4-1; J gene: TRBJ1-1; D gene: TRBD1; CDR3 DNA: TGCGCCAGCAGCCCCGAACGACAGGGGCCGGGCACTGAAGCTTTCTTT; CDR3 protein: CASSPERQGPGTEAFF
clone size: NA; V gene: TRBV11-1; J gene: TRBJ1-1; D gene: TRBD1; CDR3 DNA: TGTGCCAGCAGCCTACCTCCGGGACAGGGCTCTGAAGCTTTCTTT; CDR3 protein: CASSLPPGQGSEAFF
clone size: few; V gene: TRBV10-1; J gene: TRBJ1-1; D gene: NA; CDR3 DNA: TGCGCCAGCAGCGAACGGGTGGACACTGAAGCTTTCTTT; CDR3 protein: CASSERVDTEAFF
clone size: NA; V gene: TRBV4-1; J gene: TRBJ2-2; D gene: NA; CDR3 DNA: TGCGCCAGCAGCCAACCCTGGGAGAACACCGGGGAGCTGTTTTTT; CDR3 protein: CASSQPWENTGELFF
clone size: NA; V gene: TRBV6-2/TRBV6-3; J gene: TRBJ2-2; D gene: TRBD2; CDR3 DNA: TGTGCCAGCAGAACCGCGGGGGGTGGTTCCGGGGAGCTGTTTTTT; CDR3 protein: CASRTAGGGSGELFF
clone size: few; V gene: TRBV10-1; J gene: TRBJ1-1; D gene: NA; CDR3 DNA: TGCGCCAGCAGTGAGTGGTCGGGGAACACTGAAGCTTTCTTT; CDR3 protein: CASSEWSGNTEAFF
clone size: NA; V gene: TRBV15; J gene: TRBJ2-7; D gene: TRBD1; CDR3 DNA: TGTGCCACCAGCCCATCGGGACAGGTAAACTCCTACGAGCAGTACTTC; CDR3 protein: CATSPSGQVNSYEQYF
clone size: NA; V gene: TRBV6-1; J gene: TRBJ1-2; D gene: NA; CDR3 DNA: TGTGCCAGCAATGATCGAGCTGGTGGCTACACCTTC; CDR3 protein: CASNDRAGGYTF
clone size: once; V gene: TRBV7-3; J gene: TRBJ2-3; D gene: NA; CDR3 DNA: TGTGCCAGCAGCTCACCTACATACGATACGCAGTATTTT; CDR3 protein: CASSSPTYDTQYF
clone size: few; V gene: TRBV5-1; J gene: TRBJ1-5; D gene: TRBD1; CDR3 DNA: TGCGCCAGCAGCACCGGACAGGGTCGAAATCAGCCCCAGCATTTT; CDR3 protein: CASSTGQGRNQPQHF
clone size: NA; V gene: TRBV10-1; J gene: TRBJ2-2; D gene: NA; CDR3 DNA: TGCGCCAGCAGTGAAGACGGGGAGCTGTTTTTT; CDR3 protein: CASSEDGELFF
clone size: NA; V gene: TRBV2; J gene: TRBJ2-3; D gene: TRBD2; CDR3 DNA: TGTGCCAGCAGTCTACTAGCGGAGCTCACAGATACGCAGTATTTT; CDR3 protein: CASSLLAELTDTQYF
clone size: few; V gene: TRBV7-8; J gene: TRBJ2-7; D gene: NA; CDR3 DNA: TGTGCCAGCAGTACATCGGGCAGGACGGGCGAGCAGTACTTC; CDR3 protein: CASSTSGRTGEQYF
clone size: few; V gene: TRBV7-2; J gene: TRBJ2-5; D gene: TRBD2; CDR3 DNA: TGTGCCAGCAGTATTACTAGCGGGAATCCAAGGGAGACCCAGTACTTC; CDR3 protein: CASSITSGNPRETQYF
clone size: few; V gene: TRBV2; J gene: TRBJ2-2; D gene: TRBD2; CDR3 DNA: TGTGCCAGCAGTGAACGGGGACTAGCGAACACCGGGGAGCTGTTTTTT; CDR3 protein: CASSERGLANTGELFF
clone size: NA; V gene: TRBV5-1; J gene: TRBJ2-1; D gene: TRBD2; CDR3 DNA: TGCGCCAGCAGCTTCACTAGCGGGGCGGGATACAATGAGCAGTTCTTC; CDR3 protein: CASSFTSGAGYNEQFF
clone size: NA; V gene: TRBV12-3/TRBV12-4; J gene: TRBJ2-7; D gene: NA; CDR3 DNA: TGTGCCAGCAGCCAGACGAACTACGAGCAGTACTTC; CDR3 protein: CASSQTNYEQYF
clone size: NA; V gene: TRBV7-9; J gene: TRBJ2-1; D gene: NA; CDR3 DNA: TGTGCCAGCAGCTTAGAAGGGAGCTCCTACAATGAGCAGTTCTTC; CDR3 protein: CASSLEGSSYNEQFF
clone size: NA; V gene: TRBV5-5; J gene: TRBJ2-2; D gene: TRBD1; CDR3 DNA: TGTGCCAGCAGGACCAATGGACAGGTGACCGGGGAGCTGTTTTTT; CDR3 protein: CASRTNGQVTGELFF
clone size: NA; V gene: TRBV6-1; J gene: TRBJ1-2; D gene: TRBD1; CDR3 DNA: TGTGCCAGCAGGTCGACAGGGAGGAACTATGGCTACACCTTC; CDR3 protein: CASRSTGRNYGYTF
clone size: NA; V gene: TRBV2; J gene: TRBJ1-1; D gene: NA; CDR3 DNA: TGTGCCAGCACTGTGCAGGGTGTCACTGAAGCTTTCTTT; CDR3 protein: CASTVQGVTEAFF
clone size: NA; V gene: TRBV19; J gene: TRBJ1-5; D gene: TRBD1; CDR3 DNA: TGTGCCACTACCGGTGGACAGGCACACAATCAGCCCCAGCATTTT; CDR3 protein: CATTGGQAHNQPQHF
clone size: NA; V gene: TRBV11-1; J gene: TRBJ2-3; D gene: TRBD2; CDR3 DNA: TGTGCCAGCAGCTTAGGCGGCGGGGGGGCAACAGATACGCAGTATTTT; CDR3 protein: CASSLGGGGATDTQYF
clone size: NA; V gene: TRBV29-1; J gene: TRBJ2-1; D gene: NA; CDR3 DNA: TGCAGCGTGGGGGCACTGGGGGTTTACAATGAGCAGTTCTTC; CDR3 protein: CSVGALGVYNEQFF
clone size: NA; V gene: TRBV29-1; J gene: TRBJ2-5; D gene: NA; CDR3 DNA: TGCAGCGTTGAGACCCAGTACTTC; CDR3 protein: CSVETQYF
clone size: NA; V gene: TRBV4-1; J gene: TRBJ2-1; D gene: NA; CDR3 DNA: TGCGCCAGCAGCCAATGGACGAGCTCCTACAATGAGCAGTTCTTC; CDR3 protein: CASSQWTSSYNEQFF
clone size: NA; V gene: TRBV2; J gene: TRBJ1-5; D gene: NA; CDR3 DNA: TGTGCCAGCAATTCCCAGGTCAATCAGCCCCAGCATTTT; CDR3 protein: CASNSQVNQPQHF
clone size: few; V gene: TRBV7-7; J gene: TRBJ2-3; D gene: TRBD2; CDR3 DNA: TGTGCCAGCAGCTTTCGCGGGGGGACCACAGATACGCAGTATTTT; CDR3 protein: CASSFRGGTTDTQYF
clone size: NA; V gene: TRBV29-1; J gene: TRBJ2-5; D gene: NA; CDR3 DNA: TGCAGCGTTGTGCTAGCTTGGGAGACCCAGTACTTC; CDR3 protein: CSVVLAWETQYF
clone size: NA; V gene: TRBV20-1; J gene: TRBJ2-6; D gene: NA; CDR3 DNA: TGCAGTGCTAGGGGGACGGGCTCTGGGGCCAACGTCCTGACTTTC; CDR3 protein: CSARGTGSGANVLTF
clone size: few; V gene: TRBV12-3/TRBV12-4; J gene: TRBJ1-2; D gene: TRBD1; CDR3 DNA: TGTGCCAGCAGTTTCCGCCGCCGGACAGGGCGTAATGGCTACACCTTC; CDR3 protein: CASSFRRRTGRNGYTF
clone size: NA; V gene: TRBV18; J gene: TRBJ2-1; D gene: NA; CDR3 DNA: TGTGCCAGCTCACCCCAGGGAACCGGTAGGAATGAGCAGTTCTTC; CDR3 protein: CASSPQGTGRNEQFF
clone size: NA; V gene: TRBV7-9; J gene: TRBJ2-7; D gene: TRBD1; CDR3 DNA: TGTGCCGGCCTGGGACAGGGGGCCTACGAGCAGTACTTC; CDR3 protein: CAGLGQGAYEQYF
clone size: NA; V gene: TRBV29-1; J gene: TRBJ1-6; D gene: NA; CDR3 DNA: TGCAGCGTTGCCAGCGGGAGCTCCTATAATTCACCCCTCCACTTT; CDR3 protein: CSVASGSSYNSPLHF
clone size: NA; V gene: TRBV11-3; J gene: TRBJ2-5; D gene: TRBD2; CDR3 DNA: TGTGCCAGCAGACGGACTAGCGGCCAAGAGACCCAGTACTTC; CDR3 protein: CASRRTSGQETQYF
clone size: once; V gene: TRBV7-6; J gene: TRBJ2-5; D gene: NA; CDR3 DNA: TGTGCCAGCAGAAACACGGGACTCCAGGAGACCCAGTACTTC; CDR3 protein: CASRNTGLQETQYF
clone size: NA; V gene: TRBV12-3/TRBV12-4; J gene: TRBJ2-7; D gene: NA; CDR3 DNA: TGTGCCAGCAGGGACCGAACGAAGCAGTACTTC; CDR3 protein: CASRDRTKQYF
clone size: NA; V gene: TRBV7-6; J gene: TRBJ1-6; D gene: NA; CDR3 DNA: TGTGCCAGCAGCTTAAGGACTTCCAATTCACCCCTCCACTTT; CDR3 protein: CASSLRTSNSPLHF
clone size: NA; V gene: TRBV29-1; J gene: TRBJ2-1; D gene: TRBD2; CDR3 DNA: TGCAGCGTTGTAGCGGGAGGGTCCTACAATGAGCAGTTCTTC; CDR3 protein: CSVVAGGSYNEQFF
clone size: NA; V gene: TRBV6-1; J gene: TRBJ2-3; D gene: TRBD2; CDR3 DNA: TGTGCCAGCAGTGAATTGGGGACTAGCTGGGATACGCAGTATTTT; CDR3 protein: CASSELGTSWDTQYF
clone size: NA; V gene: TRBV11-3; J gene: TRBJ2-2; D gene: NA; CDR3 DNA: TGTGCCAGCAGCTGGGTCCGGACGCCCGGTCCGACCGGGGAGCTGTTTTTT; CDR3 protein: CASSWVRTPGPTGELFF
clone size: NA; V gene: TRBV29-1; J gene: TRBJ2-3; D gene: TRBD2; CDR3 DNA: TGCAGCGGAACTAGCGGCACAGATACGCAGTATTTT; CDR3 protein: CSGTSGTDTQYF
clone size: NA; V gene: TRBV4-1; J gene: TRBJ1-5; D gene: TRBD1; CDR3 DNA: TGCGCCAGCAGCCGACAGGGGGCCAATCAGCCCCAGCATTTT; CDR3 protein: CASSRQGANQPQHF
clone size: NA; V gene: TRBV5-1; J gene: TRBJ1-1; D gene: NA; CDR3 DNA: TGCGCCAGCACCTCCTCGGTCTTGAACACTGAAGCTTTCTTT; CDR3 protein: CASTSSVLNTEAFF
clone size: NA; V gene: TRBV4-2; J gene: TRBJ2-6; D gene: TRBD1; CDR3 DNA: TGTGCCAGCAGCGGGACAGGGATCCCCCTCCTCTCTGGGGCCAACGTCCTGACTTTC; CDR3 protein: CASSGTGIPLLSGANVLTF
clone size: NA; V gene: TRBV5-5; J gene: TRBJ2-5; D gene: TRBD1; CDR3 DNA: TGTGCCAGCAGCTTTTCACAGGGGGCGACGTTCCAAGAGACCCAGTACTTC; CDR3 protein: CASSFSQGATFQETQYF
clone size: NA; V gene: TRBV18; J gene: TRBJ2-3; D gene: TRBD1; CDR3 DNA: TGTGCCAGCTCACCGAACAGGGGTTTTAGCACAGATACGCAGTATTTT; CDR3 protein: CASSPNRGFSTDTQYF
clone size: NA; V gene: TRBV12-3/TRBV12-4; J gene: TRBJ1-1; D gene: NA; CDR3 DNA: TGTGCCAGCAGTAAGGGGACTGAAGCTTTCTTT; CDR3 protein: CASSKGTEAFF
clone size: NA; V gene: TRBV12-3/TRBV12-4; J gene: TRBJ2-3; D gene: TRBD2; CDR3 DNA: TGTGCCAGCAGCAAACCCAGCGGGGGGATCGCAGATACGCAGTATTTT; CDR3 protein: CASSKPSGGIADTQYF
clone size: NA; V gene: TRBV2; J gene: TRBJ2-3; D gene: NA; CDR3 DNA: TGTGCCAGCAAATTTCGTCAGGGGAGCACAGATACGCAGTATTTT; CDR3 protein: CASKFRQGSTDTQYF
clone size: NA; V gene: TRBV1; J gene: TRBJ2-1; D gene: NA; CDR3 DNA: TGCACCAGCAGCCGCATACTAGCGGGAGGGGACAATGAGCAGTTCTTC; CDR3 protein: CTSSRILAGGDNEQFF
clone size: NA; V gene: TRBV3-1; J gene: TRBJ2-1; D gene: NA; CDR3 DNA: TGTGCCAGCAGCCAAGTTAGACGGCGGTCCAATGAGCAGTTCTTC; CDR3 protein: CASSQVRRRSNEQFF
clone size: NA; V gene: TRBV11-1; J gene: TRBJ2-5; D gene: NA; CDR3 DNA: TGTGCCAGCAGCTTTGGGGAAGAGACCCAGTACTTC; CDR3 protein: CASSFGEETQYF
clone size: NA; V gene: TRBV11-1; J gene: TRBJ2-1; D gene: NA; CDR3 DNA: TGTGCCAGCAGCTTAGGGAATCCGCGGTTTGGGGAGTCCTACAATGAGCAGTTCTTC; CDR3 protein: CASSLGNPRFGESYNEQFF